This T cell receptor beta chain was profiled in a study of blood T cell repertoires in COVID-19. Turning to the study itself: COVID-19 samples, acute and convalescent, were from the United States, Italy and Spain. Sources were T cells, B-cell-depleted T cells, or PBMCs; the material itself was cDNA or gDNA.

Study processing details: Estimation of nucleated cell counts was performed using reference gene primer amplification. Sequenced by immunoSEQ multiplex PCR; TCRdb stores in-frame clones only, minus some. The V and J calls and clone size are taken from that table; D and trimming were inferred from the DNA. The sample has tens of thousands of clones; 90% to 95% are singletons. Sequenced input: peripheral blood. This receptor was identified in a human donor in a cohort sampled during active COVID-19.

The CDR3 coding sequence is TGTGCCAGCAGTGAACCCGGACAGGGAGTCTCTGGAAACACCATATATTTT. It translates to CASSEPGQGVSGNTIYF. The chain uses TRBV25-1 and TRBJ1-3; 8 bases are shared with TRBD1. The germline CDR1 and CDR2 sequences are MGHDK and SYGVNS. V dropped 2 bases and J dropped 0; count of bases not matched to a gene: 6. The CDR3 has 17 residues.